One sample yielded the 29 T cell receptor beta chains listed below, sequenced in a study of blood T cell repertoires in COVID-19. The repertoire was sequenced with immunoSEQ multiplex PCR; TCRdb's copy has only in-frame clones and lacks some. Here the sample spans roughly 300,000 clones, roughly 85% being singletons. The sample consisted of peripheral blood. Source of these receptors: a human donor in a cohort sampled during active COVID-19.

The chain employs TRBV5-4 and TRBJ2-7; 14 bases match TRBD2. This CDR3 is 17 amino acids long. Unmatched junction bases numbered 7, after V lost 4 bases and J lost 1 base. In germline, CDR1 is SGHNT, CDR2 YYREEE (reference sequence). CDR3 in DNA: TGTGCCAGCAGCCATGGACTAGCGGGAGGCCCATCCTACGAGCAGTACTTC. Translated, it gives CASSHGLAGGPSYEQYF.

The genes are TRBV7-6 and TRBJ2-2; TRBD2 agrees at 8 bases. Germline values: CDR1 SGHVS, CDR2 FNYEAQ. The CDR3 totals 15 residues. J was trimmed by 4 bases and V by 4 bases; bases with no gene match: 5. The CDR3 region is CASSSSGSRTGELFF. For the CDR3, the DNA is TGTGCCAGCAGCTCGAGCGGGAGTCGCACCGGGGAGCTGTTTTTT.

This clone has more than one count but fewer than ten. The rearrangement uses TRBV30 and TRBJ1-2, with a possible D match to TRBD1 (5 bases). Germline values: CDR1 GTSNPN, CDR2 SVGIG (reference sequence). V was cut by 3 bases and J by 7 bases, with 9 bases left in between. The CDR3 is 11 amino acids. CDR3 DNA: TGTGCCTGGAGCCGACAGTCTGGCTACACCTTC. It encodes CAWSRQSGYTF.

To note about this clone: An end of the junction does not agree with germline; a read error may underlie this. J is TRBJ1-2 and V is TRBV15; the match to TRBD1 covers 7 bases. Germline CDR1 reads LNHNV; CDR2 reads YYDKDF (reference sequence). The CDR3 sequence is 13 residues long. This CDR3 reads CATSRDLGDSTYF. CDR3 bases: TGTGCCACCAGCAGAGATCTGGGGGACAGCACTTACTTC.

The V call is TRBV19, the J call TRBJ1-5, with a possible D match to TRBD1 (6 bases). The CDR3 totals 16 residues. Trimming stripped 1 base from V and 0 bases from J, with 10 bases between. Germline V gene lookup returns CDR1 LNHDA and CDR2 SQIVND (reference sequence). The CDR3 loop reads CASSIGGHYSNQPQHF. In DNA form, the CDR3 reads TGTGCCAGTAGTATAGGGGGACACTATAGCAATCAGCCCCAGCATTTT.

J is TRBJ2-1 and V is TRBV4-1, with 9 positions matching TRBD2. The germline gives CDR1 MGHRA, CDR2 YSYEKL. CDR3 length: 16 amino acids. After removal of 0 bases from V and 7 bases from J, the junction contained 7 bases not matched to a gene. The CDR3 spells CASSQELAGDRNEQFF. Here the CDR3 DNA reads TGCGCCAGCAGCCAAGAGTTAGCGGGAGATAGGAATGAGCAGTTCTTC.

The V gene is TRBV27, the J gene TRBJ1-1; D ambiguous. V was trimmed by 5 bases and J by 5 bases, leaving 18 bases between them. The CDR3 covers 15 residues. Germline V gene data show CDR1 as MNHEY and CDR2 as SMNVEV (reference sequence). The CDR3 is CASSDPSWRGTEAFF. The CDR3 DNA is TGTGCCAGCAGTGACCCATCCTGGCGAGGTACTGAAGCTTTCTTT.

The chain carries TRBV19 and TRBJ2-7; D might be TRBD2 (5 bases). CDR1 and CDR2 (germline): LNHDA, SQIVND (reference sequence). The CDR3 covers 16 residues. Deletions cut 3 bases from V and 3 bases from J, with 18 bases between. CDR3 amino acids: CASSIDYSKSNYEQYF. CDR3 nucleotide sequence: TGTGCCAGTAGTATTGACTACTCGAAATCAAACTACGAGCAGTACTTC.

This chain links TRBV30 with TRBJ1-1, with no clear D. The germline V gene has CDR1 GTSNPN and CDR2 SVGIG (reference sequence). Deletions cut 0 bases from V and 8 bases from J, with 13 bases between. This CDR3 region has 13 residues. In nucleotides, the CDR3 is TGTGCCTGGAGTGTACTTTCGTCGGGAGAAGCTTTCTTT. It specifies CAWSVLSSGEAFF.

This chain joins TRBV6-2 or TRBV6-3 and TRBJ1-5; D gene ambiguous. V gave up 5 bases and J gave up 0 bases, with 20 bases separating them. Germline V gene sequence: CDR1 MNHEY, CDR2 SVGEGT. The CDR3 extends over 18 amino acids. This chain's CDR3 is CASSPLILLRGSNQPQHF. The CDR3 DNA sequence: TGTGCCAGCAGTCCCCTAATCCTTTTACGGGGTAGCAATCAGCCCCAGCATTTT.

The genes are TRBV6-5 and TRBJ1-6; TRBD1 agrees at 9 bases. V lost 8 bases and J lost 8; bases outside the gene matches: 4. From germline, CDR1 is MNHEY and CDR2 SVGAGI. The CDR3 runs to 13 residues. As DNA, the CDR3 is TGTGCCAGCTCCCGGACAGGGGATTCACCCCTCCACTTT. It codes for CASSRTGDSPLHF.

CDR3 coding DNA: TGTGCCACCAGTGATGGGGCAGTGGTTCAAGAGACCCAGTACTTC. Its translation is CATSDGAVVQETQYF. The chain joins TRBV24-1 to TRBJ2-5, with D perhaps TRBD1 (5 bases). This CDR3 comprises 15 residues. V was shortened by 3 bases and J by 2 bases, with 12 bases between the two germline ends. Germline V gene sequence: CDR1 KGHDR, CDR2 SFDVKD.

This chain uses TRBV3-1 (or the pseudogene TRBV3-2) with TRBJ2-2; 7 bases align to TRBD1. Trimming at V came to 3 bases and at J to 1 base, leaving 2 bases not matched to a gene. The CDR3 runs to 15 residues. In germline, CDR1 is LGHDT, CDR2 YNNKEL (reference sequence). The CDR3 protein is CASSQWTGNTGELFF. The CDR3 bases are TGTGCCAGCAGCCAGTGGACAGGGAACACCGGGGAGCTGTTTTTT.

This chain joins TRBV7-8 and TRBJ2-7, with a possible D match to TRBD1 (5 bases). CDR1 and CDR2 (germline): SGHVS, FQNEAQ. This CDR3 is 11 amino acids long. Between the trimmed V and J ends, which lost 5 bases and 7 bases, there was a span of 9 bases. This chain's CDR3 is CASSTRTEQYF. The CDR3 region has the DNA TGTGCCAGCAGCACAAGGACAGAGCAGTACTTC.

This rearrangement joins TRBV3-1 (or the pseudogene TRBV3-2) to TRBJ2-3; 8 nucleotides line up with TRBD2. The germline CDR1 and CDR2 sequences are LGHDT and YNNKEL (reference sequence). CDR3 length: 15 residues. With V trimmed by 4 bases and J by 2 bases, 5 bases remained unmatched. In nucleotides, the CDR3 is TGTGCCAGCAGCCTGACTAGCGTAACCACAGATACGCAGTATTTT. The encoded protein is CASSLTSVTTDTQYF.

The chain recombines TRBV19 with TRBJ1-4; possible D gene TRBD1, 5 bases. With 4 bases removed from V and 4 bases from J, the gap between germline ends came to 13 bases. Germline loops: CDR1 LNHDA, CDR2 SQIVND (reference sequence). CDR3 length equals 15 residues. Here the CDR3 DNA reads TGTGCCAGTAGTAACACCGCAGGACATAATGAAAAACTGTTTTTT. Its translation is CASSNTAGHNEKLFF.

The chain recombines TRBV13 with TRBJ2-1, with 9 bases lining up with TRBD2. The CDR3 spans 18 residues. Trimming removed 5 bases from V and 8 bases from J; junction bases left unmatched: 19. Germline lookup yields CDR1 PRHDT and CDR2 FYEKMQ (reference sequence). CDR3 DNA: TGTGCCAGCAGCGCCAAGGGACTAGCTTTTTTCAGGTTCCATGAGCAGTTCTTC. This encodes CASSAKGLAFFRFHEQFF.

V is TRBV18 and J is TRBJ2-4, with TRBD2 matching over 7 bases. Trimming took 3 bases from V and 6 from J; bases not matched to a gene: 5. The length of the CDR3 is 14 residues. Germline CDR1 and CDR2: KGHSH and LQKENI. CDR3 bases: TGTGCCAGCTCACCGATGGGGGGGGGAAACATTCAGTACTTC. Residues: CASSPMGGGNIQYF.

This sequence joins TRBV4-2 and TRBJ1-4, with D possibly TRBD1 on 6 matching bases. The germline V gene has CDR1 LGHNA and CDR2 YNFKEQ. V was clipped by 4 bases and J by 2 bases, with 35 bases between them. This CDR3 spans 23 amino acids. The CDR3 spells CASSRLPLESGRRGIATNEKLFF. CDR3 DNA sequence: TGTGCCAGCAGCCGTCTTCCCCTGGAGTCAGGACGCAGGGGTATTGCGACTAATGAAAAACTGTTTTTT.

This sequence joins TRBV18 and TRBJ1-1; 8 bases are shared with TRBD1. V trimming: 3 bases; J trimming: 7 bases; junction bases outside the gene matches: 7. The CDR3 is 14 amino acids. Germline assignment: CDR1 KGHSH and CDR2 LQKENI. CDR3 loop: CASSPQGAEFEAFF. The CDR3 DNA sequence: TGTGCCAGCTCACCTCAGGGGGCCGAATTTGAAGCTTTCTTT.

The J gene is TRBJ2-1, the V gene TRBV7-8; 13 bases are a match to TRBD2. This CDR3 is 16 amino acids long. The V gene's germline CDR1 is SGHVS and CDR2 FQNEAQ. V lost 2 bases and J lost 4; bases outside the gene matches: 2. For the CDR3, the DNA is TGTGCCAGCAGCTTACTGGGACTAGCGGGGTACAATGAGCAGTTCTTC. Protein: CASSLLGLAGYNEQFF.

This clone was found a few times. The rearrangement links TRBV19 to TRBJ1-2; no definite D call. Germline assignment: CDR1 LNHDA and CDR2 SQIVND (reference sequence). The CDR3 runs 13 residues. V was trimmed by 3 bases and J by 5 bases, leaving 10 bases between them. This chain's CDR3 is CASSISGSYGYTF. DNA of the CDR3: TGTGCCAGTAGTATTTCGGGGAGTTATGGCTACACCTTC. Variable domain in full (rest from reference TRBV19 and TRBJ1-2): DGGITQSPKYLFRKEGQNVTLSCEQNLNHDAMYWYRQDPGQGLRLIYYSQIVNDFQKGDIAEGYSVSREKKESFPLTVTSAQKNPTAFYLCASSISGSYGYTFGSGTRLTVV.

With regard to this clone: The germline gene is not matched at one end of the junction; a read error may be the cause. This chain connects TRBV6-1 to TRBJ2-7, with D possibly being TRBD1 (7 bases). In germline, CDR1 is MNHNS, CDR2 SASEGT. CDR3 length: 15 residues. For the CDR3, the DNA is TGTGCCAGCAGTGAAAATCCGGGGGTGACTCCTACAGGGGACTTC. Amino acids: CASSENPGVTPTGDF.

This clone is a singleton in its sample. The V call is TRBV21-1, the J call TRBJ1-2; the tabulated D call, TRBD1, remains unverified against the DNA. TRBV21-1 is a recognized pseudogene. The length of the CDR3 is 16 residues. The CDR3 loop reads CASSSQQGRPNYGYTF. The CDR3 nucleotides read TGTGCCAGCAGCTCCCAACAGGGGCGACCTAACTATGGCTACACCTTC.

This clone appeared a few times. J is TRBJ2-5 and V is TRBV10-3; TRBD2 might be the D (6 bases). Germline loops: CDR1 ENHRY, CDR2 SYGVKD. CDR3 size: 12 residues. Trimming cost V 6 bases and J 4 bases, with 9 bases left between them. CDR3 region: CAIRGGGETQYF. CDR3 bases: TGTGCCATCAGGGGAGGAGGAGAGACCCAGTACTTC.

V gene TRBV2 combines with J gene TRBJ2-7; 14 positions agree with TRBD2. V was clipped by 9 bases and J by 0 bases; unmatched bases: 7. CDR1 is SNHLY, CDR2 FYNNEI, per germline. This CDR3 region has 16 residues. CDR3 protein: CARGTSGSWDSYEQYF. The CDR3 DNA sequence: TGTGCCAGAGGGACTAGCGGGAGCTGGGACTCCTACGAGCAGTACTTC.

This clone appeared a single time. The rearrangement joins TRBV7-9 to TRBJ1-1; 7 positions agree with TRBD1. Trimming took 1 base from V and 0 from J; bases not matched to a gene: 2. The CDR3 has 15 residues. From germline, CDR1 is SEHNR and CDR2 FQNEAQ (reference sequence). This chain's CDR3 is CASSLGQGMNTEAFF. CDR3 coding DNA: TGTGCCAGCAGCTTAGGACAGGGCATGAACACTGAAGCTTTCTTT.

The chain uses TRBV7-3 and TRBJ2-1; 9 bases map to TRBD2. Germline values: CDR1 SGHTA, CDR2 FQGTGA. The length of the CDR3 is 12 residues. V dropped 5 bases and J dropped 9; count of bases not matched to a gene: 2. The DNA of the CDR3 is TGTGCCAGCAGCCAGACTAGCGGTGAGCAGTTCTTC. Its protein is CASSQTSGEQFF.

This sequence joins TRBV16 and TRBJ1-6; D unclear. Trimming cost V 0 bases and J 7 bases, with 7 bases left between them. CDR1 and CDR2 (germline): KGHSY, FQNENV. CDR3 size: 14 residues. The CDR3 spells CASSQSARNSPLHF. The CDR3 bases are TGTGCCAGCAGCCAATCGGCCAGAAATTCACCCCTCCACTTT.